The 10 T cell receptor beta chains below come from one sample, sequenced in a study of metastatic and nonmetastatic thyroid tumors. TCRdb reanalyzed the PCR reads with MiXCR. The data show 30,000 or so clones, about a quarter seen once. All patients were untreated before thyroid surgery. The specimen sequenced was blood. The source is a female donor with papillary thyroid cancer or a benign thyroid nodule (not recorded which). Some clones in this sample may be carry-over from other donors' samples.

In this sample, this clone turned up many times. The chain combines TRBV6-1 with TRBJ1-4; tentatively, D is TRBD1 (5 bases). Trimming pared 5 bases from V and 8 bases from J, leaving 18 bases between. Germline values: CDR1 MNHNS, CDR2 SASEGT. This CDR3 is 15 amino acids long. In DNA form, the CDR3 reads TGTGCCAGCAGTTTGGGAGGGGCCCGGAAGGAAAAACTGTTTTTT. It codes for CASSLGGARKEKLFF.

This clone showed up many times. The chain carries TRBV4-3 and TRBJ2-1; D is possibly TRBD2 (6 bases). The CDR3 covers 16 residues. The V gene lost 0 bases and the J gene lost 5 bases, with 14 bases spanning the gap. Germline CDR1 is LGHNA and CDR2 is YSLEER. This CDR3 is CASSQDRASANNEQFF. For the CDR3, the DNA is TGCGCCAGCAGCCAAGATCGGGCTAGCGCAAACAATGAGCAGTTCTTC.

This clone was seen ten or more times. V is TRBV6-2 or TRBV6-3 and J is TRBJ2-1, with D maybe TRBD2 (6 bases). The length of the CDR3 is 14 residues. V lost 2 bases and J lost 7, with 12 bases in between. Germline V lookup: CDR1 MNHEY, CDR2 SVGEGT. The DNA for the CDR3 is TGTGCCAGCAGTTACACGGAGGGTCCAAATGAGCAGTTCTTC. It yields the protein CASSYTEGPNEQFF.

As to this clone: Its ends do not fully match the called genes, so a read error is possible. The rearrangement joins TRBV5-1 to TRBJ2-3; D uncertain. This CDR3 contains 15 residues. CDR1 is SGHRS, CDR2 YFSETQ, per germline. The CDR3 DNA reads TGCTCCAGCAGCTTGGTTCAGGTGGCCACAGATACGCAGTATTTT. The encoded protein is CSSSLVQVATDTQYF.

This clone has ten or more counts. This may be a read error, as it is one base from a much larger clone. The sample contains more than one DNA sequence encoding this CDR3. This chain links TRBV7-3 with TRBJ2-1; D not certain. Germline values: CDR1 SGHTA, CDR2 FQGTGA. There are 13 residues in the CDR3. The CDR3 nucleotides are TGCGCCAGCAGCTTAAACATAGTTCACGAGCAGTTCTTC. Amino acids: CASSLNIVHEQFF. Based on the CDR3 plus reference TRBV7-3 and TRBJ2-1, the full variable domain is GAGVSQTPSNKVTEKGKYVELRCDPISGHTALYWYRQSLGQGPEFLIYFQGTGAADDSGLPNDRFFAVRPEGSVSTLKIQRTERGDSAVYLCASSLNIVHEQFFGPGTRLTVL.

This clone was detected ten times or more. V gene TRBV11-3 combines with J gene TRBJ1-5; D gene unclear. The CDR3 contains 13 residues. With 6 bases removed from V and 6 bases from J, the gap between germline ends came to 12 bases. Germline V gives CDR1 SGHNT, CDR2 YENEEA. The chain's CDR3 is CASSQREGQPQHF. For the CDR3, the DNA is TGTGCCAGCAGTCAGAGGGAGGGTCAGCCCCAGCATTTT.

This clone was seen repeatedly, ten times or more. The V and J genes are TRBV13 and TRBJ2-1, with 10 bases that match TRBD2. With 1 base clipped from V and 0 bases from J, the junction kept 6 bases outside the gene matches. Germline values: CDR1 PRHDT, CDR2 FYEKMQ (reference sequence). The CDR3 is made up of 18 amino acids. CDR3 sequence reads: CASSLVGLAVSSYNEQFF. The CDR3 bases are TGTGCCAGCAGCTTAGTTGGACTAGCGGTAAGCTCCTACAATGAGCAGTTCTTC.

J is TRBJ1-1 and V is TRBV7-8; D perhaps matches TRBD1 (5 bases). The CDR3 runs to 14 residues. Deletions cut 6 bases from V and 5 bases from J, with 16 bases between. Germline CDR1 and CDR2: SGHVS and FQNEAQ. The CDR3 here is CASRSGLPGTEAFF. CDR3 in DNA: TGTGCCAGCAGATCAGGGTTACCGGGTACTGAAGCTTTCTTT.

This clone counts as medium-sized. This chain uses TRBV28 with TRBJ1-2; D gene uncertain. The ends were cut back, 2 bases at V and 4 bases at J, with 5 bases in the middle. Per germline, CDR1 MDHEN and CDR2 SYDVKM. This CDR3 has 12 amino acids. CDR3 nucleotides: TGTGCCAGCAGTTTAGTGGGCTATGGCTACACCTTC. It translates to CASSLVGYGYTF.

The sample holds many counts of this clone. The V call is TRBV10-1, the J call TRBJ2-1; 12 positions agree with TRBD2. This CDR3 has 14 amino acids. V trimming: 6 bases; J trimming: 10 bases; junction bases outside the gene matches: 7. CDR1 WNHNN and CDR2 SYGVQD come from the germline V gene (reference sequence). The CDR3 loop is CASSRTSGNTEQFF. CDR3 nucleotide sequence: TGCGCCAGCAGCAGGACTAGCGGGAATACGGAGCAGTTCTTC.